This T cell receptor (beta chain) was recorded in a study of sequential checkpoint blockade in melanoma. Across the study: Randomization was 1:1 between first-line nivolumab→ipilimumab and ipilimumab→nivolumab.

Treatment reported: randomized to nivolumab then ipilimumab (arm A) or the reverse (arm B). DNA-damaging chemotherapy had not been given to any patient beforehand. From thawed PBMCs, live CD3+CD8+ cells negative for CD19 and CD56 were sorted. This CDR3 comprises 13 residues. CDR1 and CDR2 from the germline V gene are WSHSY and SAAADI. J was trimmed by 7 bases and V by 10 bases; bases with no gene match: 6. TCRdb's copy holds only in-frame clones and misses some; the assay was immunoSEQ multiplex PCR. Of some 9,400 clones in the sample, less than 75% are singletons; the top ten hold about 25%. The sequencing used CD8+ T cells sorted from blood (inferred from file names), collected from a patient given nivolumab and ipilimumab in sequence. This chain links TRBV10-2 with TRBJ2-1, with 11 nucleotides matching TRBD2. This receptor was taken from a human donor with melanoma. CDR3 sequence (DNA): TGCGCCACAACTAGCGGGAGTGTGAATGAGCAGTTCTTC. Encoded protein: CATTSGSVNEQFF.